These 4 T cell receptor beta chains share one sample of origin, sequenced in a study of regulatory T cells in long-lasting Graves disease. Time point specified: persistent/refractory GD, antithyroid drugs over 5 years with positive TRAb. Extracted RNA from PBMCs served as the source of the TCR library. Arm-PCR of CDR3 regions with iRepertoire HTBI primers generated TCR beta libraries. TCRdb fed the multiplex PCR reads into MiXCR, producing one record per CDR3 protein. The data contain roughly 400,000 distinct CDR3 sequences, 20% to 25% of them seen just once; the ten biggest clones take up 13% to 15%. The sequenced sample was peripheral blood mononuclear cells (PBMCs), obtained when the disease was refractory, from a patient treated with antithyroid drugs. Receptors originate from a female donor with Graves disease.

This clonotype showed up just a few times. This chain uses TRBV20-1 with TRBJ2-7; 11 positions agree with TRBD2. V gave up 0 bases and J gave up 6 bases; unmatched junction bases: 16. Germline CDR1 reads DFQATT; CDR2 reads SNEGSKA (reference sequence). The CDR3 is 18 residues long. This CDR3 is CSARDRTSGPRRGSEQYF. The DNA for the CDR3 is TGCAGTGCTAGAGATAGGACTAGCGGGCCCCGGCGGGGCTCCGAGCAGTACTTC.

This clonotype appeared once. The chain has TRBV10-3 and TRBJ1-1; 7 positions match TRBD1. The CDR3 contains 14 residues. Germline CDR1 ENHRY, CDR2 SYGVKD. Trimming at V came to 0 bases and at J to 7 bases, leaving 5 bases not matched to a gene. The CDR3 DNA follows: TGTGCCATCAGTGAGTCGCCGACAGGGAGTGAAGCTTTCTTT. Its protein is CAISESPTGSEAFF.

This clonotype was counted a few times. The V call is TRBV30, the J call TRBJ2-2, with 9 bases aligning to TRBD2. This CDR3 contains 15 residues. Germline assignment: CDR1 GTSNPN and CDR2 SVGIG (reference sequence). Trimming removed 2 bases from V and 5 bases from J; junction bases left unmatched: 6. DNA for the CDR3: TGTGCCTGGAGTTTTAGCGGGAGCGGTACCGGGGAGCTGTTTTTT. It is translated as CAWSFSGSGTGELFF.

Ten or more counts support this clonotype. The chain links TRBV6-1 to TRBJ1-5, with 9 bases matching TRBD1. Per the germline V gene, CDR1 is MNHNS and CDR2 is SASEGT. The CDR3 is 15 residues long. Unmatched junction bases numbered 9, after V lost 6 bases and J lost 6 bases. The CDR3 coding sequence is TGTGCCAGCAGGTCCGGGACAGGGAGGATTCAGCCCCAGCATTTT. This translates into CASRSGTGRIQPQHF.